Many counts were recorded for the clone carrying this T cell receptor beta chain. Antigen: not known. The source of the sample is a study of T cells after posttransplantation cyclophosphamide. Study outcomes and limitations: Recipient CMV seropositivity and CMV reactivation strongly tracked TRB clonality. Donor CD8+ memory clones often dominated recipient blood repertoires at later times. Tissue-infiltrating T cells from skin or gut overlapped little with blood T cells.

Profiled with immunoSEQ multiplex PCR; TCRdb holds only in-frame clones, not every one. This sample has about 40,000 clones, each found more than once. The related graft donor's blood sample was taken on the day of bone marrow donation. This CDR3 has 13 amino acids. Trimming at V came to 8 bases and at J to 7 bases, leaving 4 bases not matched to a gene. The chain recombines TRBV12-3 or TRBV12-4 with TRBJ2-3; TRBD1 matches at 12 bases. Input material: PBMCs. The sequence was obtained from a man aged 25-40 years in good health and a related stem cell transplant donor. CDR3 DNA: TGTGCCAGCGGGACAGGGGGCGCTTATACGCAGTATTTT. Translated: CASGTGGAYTQYF.